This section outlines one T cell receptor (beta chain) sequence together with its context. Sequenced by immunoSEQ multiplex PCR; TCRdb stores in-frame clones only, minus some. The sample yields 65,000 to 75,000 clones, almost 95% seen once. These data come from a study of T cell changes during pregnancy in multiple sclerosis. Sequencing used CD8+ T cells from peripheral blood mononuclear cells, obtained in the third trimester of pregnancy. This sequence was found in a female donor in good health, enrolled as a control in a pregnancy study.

This chain's CDR3 is CASSLGGDDGYTF. CDR3 nucleotide sequence: TGTGCCAGCAGCTTGGGAGGGGATGATGGCTACACCTTC. The chain carries TRBV6-5 and TRBJ1-2; D perhaps matches TRBD1 (5 bases). The V and J ends lost 6 bases and 6 bases respectively, with 14 bases between them. The germline gives CDR1 MNHEY, CDR2 SVGAGI. The CDR3 is made up of 13 amino acids.